The rows below give T cell receptor beta chains drawn from one sample of a study of vaccination effects on CD4 cells after COVID-19. Clones were sequenced by immunoSEQ multiplex PCR, and TCRdb holds only the in-frame ones, with some missing. The sample lists roughly 34,000 clones; around 82% were seen once. Antigens of these TCRs are unknown. This material consisted of CD4+ T cells from PBMCs cultured with HCoV-NL63 spike peptides, taken after COVID-19 vaccination. These receptors were collected from a human donor who received a COVID-19 vaccine. Some clones in this sample may be carry-over from other donors' samples. Both conserved end residues are part of each CDR3. A D gene is named only where the DNA matches it firmly. Rows may omit the clone size; those that give it use once, few, many or a size class.

d_call	v_call	clone_size	j_call	cdr3_aa	cdr3_nt
-	TRBV6-6	-	TRBJ1-5	CASSRDGAGQPQHF	TGTGCCAGCAGTAGAGATGGGGCAGGGCAGCCCCAGCATTTT
TRBD2	TRBV4-1	few	TRBJ2-1	CASSTLAGASYNEQFF	TGCGCCAGCAGCACACTAGCGGGGGCGTCTTACAATGAGCAGTTCTTC
-	TRBV3-1/TRBV3-2	-	TRBJ1-2	CASTNHDTNYGYTF	TGTGCCAGCACCAACCACGACACTAACTATGGCTACACCTTC
TRBD1	TRBV5-5	-	TRBJ1-6	CASSKTGTGGVSPLHF	TGTGCCAGCAGCAAAACGGGGACAGGGGGCGTTTCACCCCTCCACTTT
-	TRBV6-2/TRBV6-3	few	TRBJ2-5	CASSPDIGGKNTQETQYF	TGTGCCAGCAGCCCTGACATCGGGGGAAAAAACACACAAGAGACCCAGTACTTC
-	TRBV6-9	-	TRBJ1-5	CASSYRRGNNQPQHF	TGTGCCAGCAGTTATCGGCGGGGCAACAATCAGCCCCAGCATTTT
-	TRBV7-2	-	TRBJ1-5	CASSLVQSSSNQPQHF	TGTGCCAGCAGCTTAGTCCAGAGTAGTAGCAATCAGCCCCAGCATTTT
-	TRBV3-1/TRBV3-2	-	TRBJ1-6	CASSLSPQGYNSPLHF	TGTGCCAGCAGCCTCTCCCCACAGGGCTATAATTCACCCCTCCACTTT
TRBD1	TRBV24-1	-	TRBJ2-1	CATSDPNRGQGYHNEQFF	TGTGCCACCAGTGACCCCAACCGAGGACAGGGATATCACAATGAGCAGTTCTTC
TRBD2	TRBV30	-	TRBJ2-3	CAWKRGLAGGRVGDTQYF	TGTGCCTGGAAAAGGGGCCTAGCGGGGGGGCGGGTCGGAGATACGCAGTATTTT
-	TRBV13	-	TRBJ1-2	CASSRQPSDYGYTF	TGTGCCAGCAGTCGACAACCCTCAGACTATGGCTACACCTTC
-	TRBV11-1	-	TRBJ1-1	CASSFIGSTEAFF	TGTGCCAGCAGCTTTATCGGCAGCACTGAAGCTTTCTTT
TRBD1	TRBV6-2/TRBV6-3	-	TRBJ1-1	CASSRGTGGLDTEAFF	TGTGCCAGCAGTCGAGGGACAGGGGGATTGGACACTGAAGCTTTCTTT
-	TRBV7-8	-	TRBJ2-5	CASSLWDPTSQETQYF	TGTGCCAGCAGCTTGTGGGACCCCACGTCCCAAGAGACCCAGTACTTC
TRBD1	TRBV6-2/TRBV6-3	-	TRBJ2-5	CASSSGGGSETQYF	TGTGCCAGCAGCTCAGGGGGCGGATCGGAGACCCAGTACTTC
-	TRBV5-1	-	TRBJ2-5	CASSRVGGQETQYF	TGCGCCAGCAGCAGAGTTGGTGGCCAAGAGACCCAGTACTTC
-	TRBV30	-	TRBJ2-1	CAGTGRSYNEQFF	TGTGCCGGAACGGGACGGTCCTACAATGAGCAGTTCTTC
-	TRBV12-3/TRBV12-4	-	TRBJ1-6	CAHSVGGHSPLHF	TGTGCCCACTCTGTGGGGGGCCATTCACCCCTCCACTTT
-	TRBV7-2	-	TRBJ2-1	CASSLGAREQFF	TGTGCCAGCAGCTTAGGGGCCCGGGAGCAGTTCTTC
-	TRBV11-2	-	TRBJ1-2	CASSPPGALNYGYTF	TGTGCCAGCAGCCCCCCGGGGGCCCTTAACTATGGCTACACCTTC
-	TRBV24-1	once	TRBJ2-5	CATSGGQVDRETQYF	TGTGCCACCAGTGGCGGGCAAGTAGACCGAGAGACCCAGTACTTC
TRBD1	TRBV18	-	TRBJ1-1	CASSPQGTGGPEAFF	TGTGCCAGCTCACCACAGGGGACAGGGGGCCCTGAAGCTTTCTTT
-	TRBV7-6	-	TRBJ2-7	CASSPGLRSSYEQYF	TGTGCCAGCAGCCCCGGACTCAGGAGCTCCTACGAGCAGTACTTC
-	TRBV5-1	-	TRBJ1-1	CASSSGDGLNTEAFF	TGCGCCAGCAGCTCGGGTGACGGCCTGAACACTGAAGCTTTCTTT
-	TRBV28	-	TRBJ1-4	CASSFYRTTASEKLFF	TGTGCCAGCAGTTTTTACCGAACGACAGCCTCAGAAAAACTGTTTTTT
-	TRBV28	once	TRBJ2-5	CASSSGLQETQYF	TGTGCCAGCAGTTCAGGGCTCCAAGAGACCCAGTACTTC
-	TRBV30	-	TRBJ2-6	CAWEISGANVLTF	TGTGCCTGGGAGATATCTGGGGCCAACGTCCTGACTTTC
-	TRBV18	few	TRBJ1-1	CASSPLALGEAFF	TGTGCCAGCTCACCACTGGCCCTTGGTGAAGCTTTCTTT
TRBD1	TRBV2	-	TRBJ1-6	CASNPTGLGSPLHF	TGTGCCAGCAACCCGACAGGGCTGGGTTCACCCCTCCACTTT
-	TRBV28	-	TRBJ1-1	CASSPSGGGNTEAFF	TGTGCCAGCAGTCCTTCCGGAGGGGGGAACACTGAAGCTTTCTTT
TRBD1	TRBV2	-	TRBJ1-5	CASRATGDQPQHF	TGTGCCAGCAGGGCGACAGGGGATCAGCCCCAGCATTTT
-	TRBV18	-	TRBJ2-5	CASSLHRVQETQYF	TGTGCCAGCTCACTTCACAGGGTCCAAGAGACCCAGTACTTC
-	TRBV9	-	TRBJ1-2	CASSLTGTSYGYTF	TGTGCCAGCAGTCTTACCGGGACATCTTATGGCTACACCTTC
-	TRBV2	-	TRBJ1-1	CASRLMNTEAFF	TGTGCCAGCAGGTTGATGAACACTGAAGCTTTCTTT
-	TRBV29-1	-	TRBJ2-5	CSVARAPVETQYF	TGCAGCGTTGCCCGGGCCCCTGTGGAGACCCAGTACTTC
-	TRBV19	-	TRBJ1-2	CASSLTVIGGYGYTF	TGTGCCAGTAGTTTAACAGTTATTGGAGGCTATGGCTACACCTTC